Listed below are T cell receptor beta chains from one sample, sequenced in a study of CD8+ T cells in alopecia areata. Sequencing used immunoSEQ multiplex PCR; TCRdb keeps in-frame clones, though not all of them. The sample lists some 170,000 clones; about 66% were seen once. The sequences come from CD8+ T cells sorted from blood, collected at week 0. The receptor set was obtained from a human donor with alopecia areata. Each CDR3 is given with its conserved first and last residue. A D gene is named only where the DNA matches it firmly. Clone size is shown for a subset of rows, as once, few, many or a class of expanded clone.

>NA|NA|TRBJ1-1|TRBV29-1
TGCAGCGTGGAGACAGACACTGAAGCTTTCTTT
CSVETDTEAFF
>NA|NA|TRBJ2-1|TRBV9
TGTGCCAGCAGCCCGAAGACTAGAAATGAGCAGTTCTTC
CASSPKTRNEQFF
>NA|NA|TRBJ2-7|TRBV4-1
TGCGCCAGCAGCCAAGGCCAGGGGACGACCTACGAGCAGTACTTC
CASSQGQGTTYEQYF
>NA|NA|TRBJ2-7|TRBV15
TGTGCCACCAGCAGACACCCCCTTGGGAGGCCCAAAGACTTC
CATSRHPLGRPKDF
>NA|NA|TRBJ2-7|TRBV5-6
TGTGCCAGCAGCTTGGATGTGACAGGTATAGACGAGCAGTACTTC
CASSLDVTGIDEQYF
>NA|TRBD2|TRBJ2-2|TRBV9
TGTGCCAGCAGCGACCACCCCGGACTAGCGGGAGACACCGGGGAGCTGTTTTTT
CASSDHPGLAGDTGELFF
>NA|TRBD1|TRBJ1-1|TRBV27
TGTGCCAGCAGAGCGACAGGGGAGCCTGAAGCTTTCTTT
CASRATGEPEAFF
>NA|NA|TRBJ2-5|TRBV5-1
TGCGCCAGCAGCCCACTGGACAGGAGCGGGGAGACCCAGTACTTC
CASSPLDRSGETQYF
>NA|NA|TRBJ2-5|TRBV5-1
TGCGCCAGCAGCTTTGGAGGTTCCCAAGAGACCCAGTACTTC
CASSFGGSQETQYF
>NA|NA|TRBJ1-2|TRBV2
TGTGCCAGCAGGGGCCCCCGTGGGTACACCTTC
CASRGPRGYTF
>NA|TRBD1|TRBJ2-7|TRBV7-9
TGTGCCAGCAGCTCGCCGGACAGGGGGCAGTACGAGCAGTACTTC
CASSSPDRGQYEQYF
>NA|NA|TRBJ2-7|TRBV7-2
TGTGCCAGCAGCTTCGGTGTGGGCTCCTACGAGCAGTACTTC
CASSFGVGSYEQYF
>NA|NA|TRBJ2-7|TRBV4-1
TGCGCCAGCAGCCGAGAGAGACAGCCATCTTCCTACGAGCAGTACTTC
CASSRERQPSSYEQYF
>NA|NA|TRBJ2-7|TRBV5-1
TGCGCCAGCAGCCCCGAAGGGGTATTCCAATTCCACGAGCAGTACTTC
CASSPEGVFQFHEQYF
>NA|TRBD1|TRBJ1-2|TRBV2
TGTGCCAGCAGTGACTTATTCAGGGGGGGCTATGGCTACACCTTC
CASSDLFRGGYGYTF
>few|NA|TRBJ2-3|TRBV5-1
TGCGCCAGCAGCGGAATACAGGGAAATCCAGATACGCAGTATTTT
CASSGIQGNPDTQYF
>NA|NA|TRBJ2-5|TRBV6-5
TGTGCCAGCAGTTACTCTGGGTCCGAAGAGACCCAGTACTTC
CASSYSGSEETQYF
>NA|TRBD1|TRBJ2-7|TRBV5-1
TGCGCCAGCAGCTTGGAAAGGATCGGGGACAGGGCCGAGCAGTACTTC
CASSLERIGDRAEQYF
>NA|TRBD1|TRBJ2-3|TRBV28
TGTGCCAGCAGTTTAGGGGACAGGGGGCGGAGAGATACGCAGTATTTT
CASSLGDRGRRDTQYF
>few|NA|TRBJ2-2|TRBV4-1
TGCGCCAGCAGCCGAAACACCGGGGAGCTGTTTTTT
CASSRNTGELFF
>NA|TRBD1|TRBJ2-5|TRBV7-9
TGTGCCAGCAGCTCTGACAGGGTCCAAGAGACCCAGTACTTC
CASSSDRVQETQYF
>NA|NA|TRBJ2-7|TRBV30
TGTGCCTGGAGTGGAGGGGGATACGAGCAGTACTTC
CAWSGGGYEQYF
>NA|NA|TRBJ2-2|TRBV29-1
TGCAGCGTTCCAGCAACGAACACCGGGGAGCTGTTTTTT
CSVPATNTGELFF
>medium-sized|NA|TRBJ1-4|TRBV6-1
TGTGCCAGCAGTGAAGCGCCGGGACCAACTAATGAAAAACTGTTTTTT
CASSEAPGPTNEKLFF
>NA|NA|TRBJ1-6|TRBV6-5
TGTGCCAGCGGGACACCCCTCCACTTT
CASGTPLHF
>once|NA|TRBJ2-3|TRBV29-1
TGCAGCGTTGGACGCACAGATACGCAGTATTTT
CSVGRTDTQYF
>NA|TRBD2|TRBJ2-5|TRBV5-1
TGCGCCAGCAGAGGGGAGGGGCTAGCGGAGACCCAGTACTTC
CASRGEGLAETQYF
>once|NA|TRBJ2-7|TRBV29-1
TGCAGCGTTGTTCGCCAAACTCGGAAGCCCTACGAGCAGTACTTC
CSVVRQTRKPYEQYF
>NA|NA|TRBJ2-2|TRBV15
TGTGCCACCAGCAGAGTGGGCGGCGGGACAGCCTCGAACACCGGGGAGCTGTTTTTT
CATSRVGGGTASNTGELFF
>NA|NA|TRBJ2-1|TRBV5-1
TGCGCCAGCAGCTTGACAGGTTACAATGAGCAGTTCTTC
CASSLTGYNEQFF
>few|TRBD2|TRBJ2-1|TRBV2
TGTGCCAGCTATGGCCAGCGGGGGGGTAATGAGCAGTTCTTC
CASYGQRGGNEQFF
>NA|TRBD1|TRBJ1-3|TRBV27
TGTGCCAGCAGCCCAAATCTCGGACAGGTCCTAAACACCATATATTTT
CASSPNLGQVLNTIYF
>once|TRBD2|TRBJ2-3|TRBV7-9
TGTGCCAGCAGCTTAGAGGCGGGGGTAGGAGATACGCAGTATTTT
CASSLEAGVGDTQYF
>NA|NA|TRBJ1-1|TRBV28
TGTGCCAGCAGCTCCGAGGAGCCCTCTGAAGCTTTCTTT
CASSSEEPSEAFF
>NA|NA|TRBJ1-6|TRBV6-5
TGTGCCAGCAGTTACTCGTCCCGTGGGGCCCTCCACTTT
CASSYSSRGALHF
>NA|NA|TRBJ2-7|TRBV13
TGTGCCAGCAGCCCCGGCGGGCGGGGCTACGAGCAGTACTTC
CASSPGGRGYEQYF
>NA|NA|TRBJ2-1|TRBV4-1
TGCGCCAGCAGCCAAGAAGGGACGGCGGAATACAATGAGCAGTTCTTC
CASSQEGTAEYNEQFF
>NA|NA|TRBJ1-2|TRBV7-9
TGTGCCAGCAGCTTTGGAACAGGCGATGGCTACACCTTC
CASSFGTGDGYTF
>once|NA|TRBJ1-1|TRBV4-1
TGCGCCAGCAGCCAAGACTACGGGGGGAGCACTGAAGCTTTCTTT
CASSQDYGGSTEAFF
>NA|NA|TRBJ2-7|TRBV6-5
TGTGCCAGCAGTGGAGGGTTCCACGAGCAGTACTTC
CASSGGFHEQYF
>NA|NA|TRBJ1-3|TRBV2
TGTGCCAGCAATGGGGCCGCCTCTGGAAACACCATATATTTT
CASNGAASGNTIYF
>NA|NA|TRBJ2-3|TRBV5-1
TGCGCCAGCAGCTATTACAGGAGTAGCACAGATACGCAGTATTTT
CASSYYRSSTDTQYF
>NA|TRBD1|TRBJ1-1|TRBV5-6
TGTGCCAGCAGCTTAGGGGGCCGCACTGAAGCTTTCTTT
CASSLGGRTEAFF
>NA|TRBD1|TRBJ1-1|TRBV9
TGTGCCAGCAAATTCCTAACAGGGGGTTCGGAGGCTTTCTTT
CASKFLTGGSEAFF
>NA|TRBD1|TRBJ2-1|TRBV9
TGTGCCAGCAGCGTAGATCAGGGGGATGAGCAGTTCTTC
CASSVDQGDEQFF
>NA|NA|TRBJ1-2|TRBV30
TGTGCCTGGAGTGTACGCACAGACTATGGCTACACCTTC
CAWSVRTDYGYTF